This T cell receptor beta chain was sequenced during a study of technical replicates of blood from a few donors. This clone came up once. CDR1 and CDR2 from the germline V gene are MGHDK and SYGVNS. Between the trimmed V and J ends, which lost 1 base and 5 bases, there was a span of 6 bases. There are 13 residues in the CDR3. Assay used: immunoSEQ multiplex PCR; TCRdb lists only in-frame clones, some missing. The sample yields about 74,000 clones, 89% seen once. The J gene is TRBJ1-5, the V gene TRBV25-1; D is perhaps TRBD1 (5 bases). The material sequenced was T cells isolated from PBMCs. This clonotype was sampled from a human donor in good health. The CDR3 loop is CASSEWGDQPQHF. The CDR3 DNA reads as TGTGCCAGCAGTGAATGGGGGGATCAGCCCCAGCATTTT. Based on the CDR3 plus reference TRBV25-1 and TRBJ1-5, the full variable domain is EADIYQTPRYLVIGTGKKITLECSQTMGHDKMYWYQQDPGMELHLIHYSYGVNSTEKGDLSSESTVSRIRTEHFPLTLESARPSHTSQYLCASSEWGDQPQHFGDGTRLSIL.